This entry describes one TCR beta chain. Its cognate antigen is unknown. Expressed TCRB transcripts were sequenced, since all the RNA that had been isolated was reverse transcribed. The repertoire was sequenced with immunoSEQ multiplex PCR; TCRdb's copy has only in-frame clones and lacks some. This table holds 310,000 or so clones, roughly a tenth found once. The source of the sample is a study of beta chain features in type 1 diabetes. Study-wide results and caveats: TCRB CDR3 length was moderately but significantly reduced in all four CD4+ subsets of Type 1 diabetes patients.

The germline CDR1 and CDR2 sequences are SGHTA and FQGNSA. Trimming took off 5 bases at V and 2 bases at J, with 8 bases between the two ends. CDR3 size: 13 residues. This receptor was taken from a man aged 25 to 40 with type 1 diabetes. This chain joins TRBV7-2 and TRBJ2-3; D is ambiguous. Sequencing was carried out using central memory CD4+ T cells from blood. The CDR3 sequence is CASSPSYTDTQYF. The CDR3 DNA is TGTGCCAGCAGCCCAAGTTACACAGATACGCAGTATTTT.